The T cell receptor (beta chain) under discussion was sequenced for a study of T cells after yellow fever vaccination. For the study at large: Those fractions that held only low numbers of cells were prepared using the SMART-Seq v4 Ultra Low Input RNA kit. General observations from the study: Post-booster repertoires again held most primary-vaccination clones (about 96% CD4, roughly 88% CD8). Secondary responses were weaker yet peaked faster, day 5 versus 15.

A single record per CDR3 protein comes from TCRdb applying MiXCR to the 5' RACE reads. The sample lists 200,000 to 250,000 distinct CDR3 sequences, about 7% seen once, with approximately 0.85% in the top ten. Comment on this clonotype: Its cognate antigen is unknown.

V lost 2 bases and J lost 6; bases outside the gene matches: 7. Germline CDR1 and CDR2: DFQATT and SNEGSKA (reference sequence). The CDR3 sequence is 15 residues long. J is TRBJ2-3 and V is TRBV20-1, with 11 nucleotides matching TRBD2. This material consisted of CD4+ T cells sorted from PBMCs, taken 15 days after the yellow fever booster vaccination. This sequence originates from a man aged 30-40 years who received the YFV17D yellow fever vaccine. Here the CDR3 reads CSARSLAGDVDTQYF. CDR3 sequence (DNA): TGCAGTGCTAGATCACTAGCGGGAGACGTCGATACGCAGTATTTT.